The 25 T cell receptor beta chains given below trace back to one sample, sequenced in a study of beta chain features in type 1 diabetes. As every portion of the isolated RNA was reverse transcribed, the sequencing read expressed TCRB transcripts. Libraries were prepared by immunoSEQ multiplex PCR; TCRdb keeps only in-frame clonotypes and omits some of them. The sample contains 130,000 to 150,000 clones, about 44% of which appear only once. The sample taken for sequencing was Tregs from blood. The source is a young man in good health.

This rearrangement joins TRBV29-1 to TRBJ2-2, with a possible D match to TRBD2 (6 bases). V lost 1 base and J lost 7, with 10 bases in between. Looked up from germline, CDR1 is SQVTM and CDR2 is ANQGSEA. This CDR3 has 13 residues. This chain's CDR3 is CSVEVLRGGELFF. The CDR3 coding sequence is TGCAGCGTTGAAGTCTTGCGGGGCGGGGAGCTGTTTTTT.

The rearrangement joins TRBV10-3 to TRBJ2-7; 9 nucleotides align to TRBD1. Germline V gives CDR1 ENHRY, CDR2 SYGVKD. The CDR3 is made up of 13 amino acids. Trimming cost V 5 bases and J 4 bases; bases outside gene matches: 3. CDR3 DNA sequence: TGTGCCATCAGTTTGGGACAGGGTTACGAGCAGTACTTC. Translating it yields CAISLGQGYEQYF.

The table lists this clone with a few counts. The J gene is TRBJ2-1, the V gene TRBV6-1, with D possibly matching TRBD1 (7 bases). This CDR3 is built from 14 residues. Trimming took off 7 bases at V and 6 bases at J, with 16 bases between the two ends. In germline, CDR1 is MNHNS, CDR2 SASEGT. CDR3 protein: CASNWRGHSNEQFF. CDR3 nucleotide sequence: TGTGCCAGCAATTGGAGGGGGCATAGCAATGAGCAGTTCTTC.

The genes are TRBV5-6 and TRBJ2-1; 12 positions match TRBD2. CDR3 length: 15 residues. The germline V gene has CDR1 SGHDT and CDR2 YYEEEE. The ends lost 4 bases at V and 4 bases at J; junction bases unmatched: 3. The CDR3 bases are TGTGCCAGCAGCCCTGGACTAGCGGGGTACAATGAGCAGTTCTTC. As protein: CASSPGLAGYNEQFF. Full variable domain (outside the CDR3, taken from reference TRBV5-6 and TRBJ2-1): DAGVTQSPTHLIKTRGQQVTLRCSPKSGHDTVSWYQQALGQGPQFIFQYYEEEERQRGNFPDRFSGHQFPNYSSELNVNALLLGDSALYLCASSPGLAGYNEQFFGPGTRLTVL.

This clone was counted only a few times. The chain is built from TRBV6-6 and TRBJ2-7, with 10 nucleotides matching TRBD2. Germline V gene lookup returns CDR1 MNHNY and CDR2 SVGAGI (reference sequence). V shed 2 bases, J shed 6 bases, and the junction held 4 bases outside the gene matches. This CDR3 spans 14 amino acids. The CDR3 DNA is TGTGCCAGCAGTTACAGCGGGAGGGTGGCCGAGCAGTACTTC. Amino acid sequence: CASSYSGRVAEQYF.

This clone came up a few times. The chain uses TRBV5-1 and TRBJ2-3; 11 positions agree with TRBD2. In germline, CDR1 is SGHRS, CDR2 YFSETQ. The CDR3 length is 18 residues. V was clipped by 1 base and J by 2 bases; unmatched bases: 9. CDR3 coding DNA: TGCGCCAGCAGCTTGCGGGCTAGCGGGGGGTCGGACACAGATACGCAGTATTTT. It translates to CASSLRASGGSDTDTQYF.

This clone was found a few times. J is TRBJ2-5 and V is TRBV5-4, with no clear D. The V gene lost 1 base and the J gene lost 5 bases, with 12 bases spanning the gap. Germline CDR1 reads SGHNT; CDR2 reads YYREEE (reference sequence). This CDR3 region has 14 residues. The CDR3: CASSLTAVKETQYF. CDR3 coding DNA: TGTGCCAGCAGCTTGACCGCGGTAAAGGAGACCCAGTACTTC.

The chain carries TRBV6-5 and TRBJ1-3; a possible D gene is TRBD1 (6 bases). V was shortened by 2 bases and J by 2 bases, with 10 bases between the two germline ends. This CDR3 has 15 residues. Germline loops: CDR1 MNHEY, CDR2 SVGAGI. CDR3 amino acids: CASSYGGTTGNTIYF. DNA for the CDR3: TGTGCCAGCAGTTACGGTGGGACAACTGGAAACACCATATATTTT.

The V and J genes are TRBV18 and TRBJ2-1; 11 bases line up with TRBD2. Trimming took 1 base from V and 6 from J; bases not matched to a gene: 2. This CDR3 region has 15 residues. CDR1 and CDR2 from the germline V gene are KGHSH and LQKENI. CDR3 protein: CASSPRTSGFNEQFF. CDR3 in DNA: TGTGCCAGCTCACCACGGACTAGCGGGTTCAATGAGCAGTTCTTC.

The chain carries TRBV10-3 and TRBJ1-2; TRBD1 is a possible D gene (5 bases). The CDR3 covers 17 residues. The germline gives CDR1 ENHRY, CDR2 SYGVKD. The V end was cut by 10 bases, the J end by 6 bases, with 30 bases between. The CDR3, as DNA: TGTGCCACGCGGGGACCTACGACCGATAAAGGGAGGAATGGCTACACCTTC. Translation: CATRGPTTDKGRNGYTF.

CDR3 protein: CASSLRGQNNEQFF. The CDR3 bases are TGTGCCAGCAGCTTACGAGGACAAAACAATGAGCAGTTCTTC. J is TRBJ2-1 and V is TRBV7-2, with a tentative D call TRBD1 (5 bases). Germline CDR1 and CDR2: SGHTA and FQGNSA. CDR3 length: 14 amino acids. V lost 2 bases, J lost 5 bases, and 10 bases lay in between.

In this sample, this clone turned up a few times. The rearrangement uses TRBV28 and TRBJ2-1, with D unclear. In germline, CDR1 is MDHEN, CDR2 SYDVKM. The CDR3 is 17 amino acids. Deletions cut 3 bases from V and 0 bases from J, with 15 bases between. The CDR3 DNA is TGTGCCAGCAGTTTGCCGGCTTGGCGGAGCTCCTACAATGAGCAGTTCTTC. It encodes CASSLPAWRSSYNEQFF.

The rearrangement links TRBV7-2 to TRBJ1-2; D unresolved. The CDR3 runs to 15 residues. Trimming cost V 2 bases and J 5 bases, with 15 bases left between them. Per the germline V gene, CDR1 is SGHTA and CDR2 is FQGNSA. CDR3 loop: CASSLYTGLPYGYTF. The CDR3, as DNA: TGTGCCAGCAGCTTATATACGGGTCTCCCGTATGGCTACACCTTC.

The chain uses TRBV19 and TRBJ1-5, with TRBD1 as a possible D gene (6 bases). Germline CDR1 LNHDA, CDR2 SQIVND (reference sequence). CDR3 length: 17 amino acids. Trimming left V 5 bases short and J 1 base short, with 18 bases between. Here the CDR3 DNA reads TGTGCCAGTAGTGGCAGGGGCCTATTCGGAAGCAATCAGCCCCAGCATTTT. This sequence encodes CASSGRGLFGSNQPQHF.

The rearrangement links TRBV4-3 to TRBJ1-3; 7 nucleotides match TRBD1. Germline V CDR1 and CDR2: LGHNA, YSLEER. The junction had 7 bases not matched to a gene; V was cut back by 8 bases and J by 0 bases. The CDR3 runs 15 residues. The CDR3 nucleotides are TGCGCCAGCGCATCGGACAGGAGCTCTGGAAACACCATATATTTT. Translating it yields CASASDRSSGNTIYF.

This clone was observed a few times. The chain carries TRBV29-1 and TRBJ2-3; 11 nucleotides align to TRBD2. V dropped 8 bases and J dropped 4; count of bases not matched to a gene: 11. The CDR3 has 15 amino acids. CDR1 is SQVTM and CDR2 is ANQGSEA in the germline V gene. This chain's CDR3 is CSTERLAGWADTQYF. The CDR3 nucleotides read TGCAGCACTGAACGACTAGCGGGATGGGCAGATACGCAGTATTTT.

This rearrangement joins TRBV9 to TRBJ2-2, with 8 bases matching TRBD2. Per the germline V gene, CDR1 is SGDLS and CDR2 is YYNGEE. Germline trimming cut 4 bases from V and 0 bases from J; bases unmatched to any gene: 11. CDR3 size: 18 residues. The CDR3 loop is CASSLWGGGLANTGELFF. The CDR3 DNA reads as TGTGCCAGCAGCTTATGGGGAGGGGGACTAGCGAACACCGGGGAGCTGTTTTTT.

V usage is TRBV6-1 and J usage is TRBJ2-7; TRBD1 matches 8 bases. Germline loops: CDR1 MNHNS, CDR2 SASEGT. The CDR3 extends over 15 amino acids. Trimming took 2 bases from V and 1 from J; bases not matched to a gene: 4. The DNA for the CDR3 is TGTGCCAGCAGTGAAAAAGGACAGGGATCCTACGAGCAGTACTTC. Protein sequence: CASSEKGQGSYEQYF.

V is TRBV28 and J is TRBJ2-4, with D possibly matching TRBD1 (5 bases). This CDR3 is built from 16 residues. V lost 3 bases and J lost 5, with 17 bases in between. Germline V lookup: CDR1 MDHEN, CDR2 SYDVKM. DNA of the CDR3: TGTGCCAGCAGTTTGGGCCGGCAGGGCTGGGAAAACATTCAGTACTTC. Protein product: CASSLGRQGWENIQYF.

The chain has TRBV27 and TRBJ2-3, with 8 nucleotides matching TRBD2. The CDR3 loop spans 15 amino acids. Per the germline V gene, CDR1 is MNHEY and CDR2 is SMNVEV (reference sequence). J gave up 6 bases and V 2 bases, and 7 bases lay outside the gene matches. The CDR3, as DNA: TGTGCCAGCAGTTTAAGGCGGGGGGTGGGGGATACGCAGTATTTT. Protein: CASSLRRGVGDTQYF.

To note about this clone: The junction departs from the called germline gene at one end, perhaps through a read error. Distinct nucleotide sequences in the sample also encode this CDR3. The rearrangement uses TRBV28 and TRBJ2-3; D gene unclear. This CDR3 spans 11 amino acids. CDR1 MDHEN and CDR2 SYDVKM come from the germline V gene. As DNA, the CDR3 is TGCGCCAGCAGCCGTCTGGATACGCAGTATTTT. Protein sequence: CASSRLDTQYF.

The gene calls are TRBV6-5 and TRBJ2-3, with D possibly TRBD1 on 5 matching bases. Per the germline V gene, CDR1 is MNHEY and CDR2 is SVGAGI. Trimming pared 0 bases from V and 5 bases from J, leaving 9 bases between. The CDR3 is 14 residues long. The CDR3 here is CASSYSTQGDTQYF. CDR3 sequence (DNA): TGTGCCAGCAGTTACTCGACCCAGGGAGATACGCAGTATTTT.

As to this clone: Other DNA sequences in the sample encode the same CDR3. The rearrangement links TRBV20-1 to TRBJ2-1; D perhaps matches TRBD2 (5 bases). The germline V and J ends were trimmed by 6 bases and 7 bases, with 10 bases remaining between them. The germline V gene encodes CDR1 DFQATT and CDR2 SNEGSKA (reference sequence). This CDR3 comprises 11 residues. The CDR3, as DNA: TGCAGTGCGGAAGGAGGAAATGAGCAGTTCTTC. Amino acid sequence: CSAEGGNEQFF.

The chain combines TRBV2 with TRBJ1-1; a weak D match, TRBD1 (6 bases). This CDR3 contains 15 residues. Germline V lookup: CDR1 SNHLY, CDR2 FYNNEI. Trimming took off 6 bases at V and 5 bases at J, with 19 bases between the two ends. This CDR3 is CASRSTTGSGTEAFF. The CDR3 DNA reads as TGTGCCAGCAGGTCGACCACAGGGTCGGGAACTGAAGCTTTCTTT.

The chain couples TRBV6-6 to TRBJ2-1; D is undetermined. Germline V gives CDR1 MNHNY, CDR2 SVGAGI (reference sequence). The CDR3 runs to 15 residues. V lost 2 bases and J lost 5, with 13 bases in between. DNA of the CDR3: TGTGCCAGCAGTTACACCACGCGGAGCCACAATGAGCAGTTCTTC. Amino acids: CASSYTTRSHNEQFF.